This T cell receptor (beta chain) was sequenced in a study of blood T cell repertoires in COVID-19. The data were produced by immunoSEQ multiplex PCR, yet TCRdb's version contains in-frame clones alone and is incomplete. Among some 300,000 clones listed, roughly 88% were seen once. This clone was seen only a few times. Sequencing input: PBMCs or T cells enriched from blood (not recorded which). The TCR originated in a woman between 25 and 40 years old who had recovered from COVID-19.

In DNA, the CDR3 is TGCGCCAGCAGTGATGTGCTCTTGGGTGAGGACTATGGCTACACCTTC. Amino acids: CASSDVLLGEDYGYTF. V and J are TRBV10-2 and TRBJ1-2; D gene uncertain. This CDR3 comprises 16 residues. Trimming took off 3 bases at V and 3 bases at J, with 17 bases between the two ends. Germline loops: CDR1 WSHSY, CDR2 SAAADI.